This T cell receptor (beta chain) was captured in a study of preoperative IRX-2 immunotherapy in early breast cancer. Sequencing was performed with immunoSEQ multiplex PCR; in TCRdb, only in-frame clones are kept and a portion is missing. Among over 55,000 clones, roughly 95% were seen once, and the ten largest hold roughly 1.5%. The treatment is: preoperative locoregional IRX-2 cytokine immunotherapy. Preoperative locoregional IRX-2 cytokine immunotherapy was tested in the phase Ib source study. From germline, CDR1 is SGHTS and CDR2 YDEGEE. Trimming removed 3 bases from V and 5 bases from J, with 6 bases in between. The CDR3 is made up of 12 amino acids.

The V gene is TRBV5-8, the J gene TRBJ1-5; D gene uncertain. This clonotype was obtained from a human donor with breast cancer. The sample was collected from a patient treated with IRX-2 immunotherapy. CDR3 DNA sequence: TGTGCCAGCAGCTCCTCTTATCAGCCCCAGCATTTT. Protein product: CASSSSYQPQHF. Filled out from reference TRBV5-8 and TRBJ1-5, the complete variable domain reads EAGVTQSPTHLIKTRGQQATLRCSPISGHTSVYWYQQALGLGLQFLLWYDEGEERNRGNFPPRFSGRQFPNYSSELNVNALELEDSALYLCASSSSYQPQHFGDGTRLSIL.